Following are 2 T cell receptor beta chains from one sample sequenced in a study of blood T cells in healthy people across ages. Next came a second PCR, run for about 6 to 12 cycles, which used a sample-barcoded 5' primer along with a J-beta primer mix. TCRdb ran MiXCR on the 5' RACE reads and lists one entry per CDR3 protein. Of approximately 900,000 distinct CDR3 sequences in the sample, 25% to 35% were seen once. The sample was also reused in another study, on T cells of mothers and their children.

Sequences were obtained from blood. These TCRs come from a woman between 40 and 50 years old in good health.

The V and J genes are TRBV5-1 and TRBJ2-2, with no clear D. The CDR3 sequence is 16 residues long. The germline V gene encodes CDR1 SGHRS and CDR2 YFSETQ. Trimming took 4 bases from V and 6 from J, leaving 19 bases between them. CDR3 region: CASSPDLKRASGELFF. CDR3 in DNA: TGCGCCAGCAGCCCGGACCTAAAACGGGCCTCCGGGGAGCTGTTTTTT. Combining the CDR3 with reference TRBV5-1 and TRBJ2-2 gives the whole variable domain KAGVTQTPRYLIKTRGQQVTLSCSPISGHRSVSWYQQTPGQGLQFLFEYFSETQRNKGNFPGRFSGRQFSNSRSEMNVSTLELGDSALYLCASSPDLKRASGELFFGEGSRLTVL.

The rearrangement uses TRBV27 and TRBJ2-7; D possibly matches TRBD1 or TRBD2 (6 bases each). This CDR3 contains 13 residues. Germline CDR1 and CDR2: MNHEY and SMNVEV (reference sequence). Trimming pared 3 bases from V and 6 bases from J, leaving 12 bases between. The CDR3 nucleotides are TGTGCCAGCAGTTTTTTCGGGGGCAGCGAGCAGTACTTC. This gives the protein CASSFFGGSEQYF.